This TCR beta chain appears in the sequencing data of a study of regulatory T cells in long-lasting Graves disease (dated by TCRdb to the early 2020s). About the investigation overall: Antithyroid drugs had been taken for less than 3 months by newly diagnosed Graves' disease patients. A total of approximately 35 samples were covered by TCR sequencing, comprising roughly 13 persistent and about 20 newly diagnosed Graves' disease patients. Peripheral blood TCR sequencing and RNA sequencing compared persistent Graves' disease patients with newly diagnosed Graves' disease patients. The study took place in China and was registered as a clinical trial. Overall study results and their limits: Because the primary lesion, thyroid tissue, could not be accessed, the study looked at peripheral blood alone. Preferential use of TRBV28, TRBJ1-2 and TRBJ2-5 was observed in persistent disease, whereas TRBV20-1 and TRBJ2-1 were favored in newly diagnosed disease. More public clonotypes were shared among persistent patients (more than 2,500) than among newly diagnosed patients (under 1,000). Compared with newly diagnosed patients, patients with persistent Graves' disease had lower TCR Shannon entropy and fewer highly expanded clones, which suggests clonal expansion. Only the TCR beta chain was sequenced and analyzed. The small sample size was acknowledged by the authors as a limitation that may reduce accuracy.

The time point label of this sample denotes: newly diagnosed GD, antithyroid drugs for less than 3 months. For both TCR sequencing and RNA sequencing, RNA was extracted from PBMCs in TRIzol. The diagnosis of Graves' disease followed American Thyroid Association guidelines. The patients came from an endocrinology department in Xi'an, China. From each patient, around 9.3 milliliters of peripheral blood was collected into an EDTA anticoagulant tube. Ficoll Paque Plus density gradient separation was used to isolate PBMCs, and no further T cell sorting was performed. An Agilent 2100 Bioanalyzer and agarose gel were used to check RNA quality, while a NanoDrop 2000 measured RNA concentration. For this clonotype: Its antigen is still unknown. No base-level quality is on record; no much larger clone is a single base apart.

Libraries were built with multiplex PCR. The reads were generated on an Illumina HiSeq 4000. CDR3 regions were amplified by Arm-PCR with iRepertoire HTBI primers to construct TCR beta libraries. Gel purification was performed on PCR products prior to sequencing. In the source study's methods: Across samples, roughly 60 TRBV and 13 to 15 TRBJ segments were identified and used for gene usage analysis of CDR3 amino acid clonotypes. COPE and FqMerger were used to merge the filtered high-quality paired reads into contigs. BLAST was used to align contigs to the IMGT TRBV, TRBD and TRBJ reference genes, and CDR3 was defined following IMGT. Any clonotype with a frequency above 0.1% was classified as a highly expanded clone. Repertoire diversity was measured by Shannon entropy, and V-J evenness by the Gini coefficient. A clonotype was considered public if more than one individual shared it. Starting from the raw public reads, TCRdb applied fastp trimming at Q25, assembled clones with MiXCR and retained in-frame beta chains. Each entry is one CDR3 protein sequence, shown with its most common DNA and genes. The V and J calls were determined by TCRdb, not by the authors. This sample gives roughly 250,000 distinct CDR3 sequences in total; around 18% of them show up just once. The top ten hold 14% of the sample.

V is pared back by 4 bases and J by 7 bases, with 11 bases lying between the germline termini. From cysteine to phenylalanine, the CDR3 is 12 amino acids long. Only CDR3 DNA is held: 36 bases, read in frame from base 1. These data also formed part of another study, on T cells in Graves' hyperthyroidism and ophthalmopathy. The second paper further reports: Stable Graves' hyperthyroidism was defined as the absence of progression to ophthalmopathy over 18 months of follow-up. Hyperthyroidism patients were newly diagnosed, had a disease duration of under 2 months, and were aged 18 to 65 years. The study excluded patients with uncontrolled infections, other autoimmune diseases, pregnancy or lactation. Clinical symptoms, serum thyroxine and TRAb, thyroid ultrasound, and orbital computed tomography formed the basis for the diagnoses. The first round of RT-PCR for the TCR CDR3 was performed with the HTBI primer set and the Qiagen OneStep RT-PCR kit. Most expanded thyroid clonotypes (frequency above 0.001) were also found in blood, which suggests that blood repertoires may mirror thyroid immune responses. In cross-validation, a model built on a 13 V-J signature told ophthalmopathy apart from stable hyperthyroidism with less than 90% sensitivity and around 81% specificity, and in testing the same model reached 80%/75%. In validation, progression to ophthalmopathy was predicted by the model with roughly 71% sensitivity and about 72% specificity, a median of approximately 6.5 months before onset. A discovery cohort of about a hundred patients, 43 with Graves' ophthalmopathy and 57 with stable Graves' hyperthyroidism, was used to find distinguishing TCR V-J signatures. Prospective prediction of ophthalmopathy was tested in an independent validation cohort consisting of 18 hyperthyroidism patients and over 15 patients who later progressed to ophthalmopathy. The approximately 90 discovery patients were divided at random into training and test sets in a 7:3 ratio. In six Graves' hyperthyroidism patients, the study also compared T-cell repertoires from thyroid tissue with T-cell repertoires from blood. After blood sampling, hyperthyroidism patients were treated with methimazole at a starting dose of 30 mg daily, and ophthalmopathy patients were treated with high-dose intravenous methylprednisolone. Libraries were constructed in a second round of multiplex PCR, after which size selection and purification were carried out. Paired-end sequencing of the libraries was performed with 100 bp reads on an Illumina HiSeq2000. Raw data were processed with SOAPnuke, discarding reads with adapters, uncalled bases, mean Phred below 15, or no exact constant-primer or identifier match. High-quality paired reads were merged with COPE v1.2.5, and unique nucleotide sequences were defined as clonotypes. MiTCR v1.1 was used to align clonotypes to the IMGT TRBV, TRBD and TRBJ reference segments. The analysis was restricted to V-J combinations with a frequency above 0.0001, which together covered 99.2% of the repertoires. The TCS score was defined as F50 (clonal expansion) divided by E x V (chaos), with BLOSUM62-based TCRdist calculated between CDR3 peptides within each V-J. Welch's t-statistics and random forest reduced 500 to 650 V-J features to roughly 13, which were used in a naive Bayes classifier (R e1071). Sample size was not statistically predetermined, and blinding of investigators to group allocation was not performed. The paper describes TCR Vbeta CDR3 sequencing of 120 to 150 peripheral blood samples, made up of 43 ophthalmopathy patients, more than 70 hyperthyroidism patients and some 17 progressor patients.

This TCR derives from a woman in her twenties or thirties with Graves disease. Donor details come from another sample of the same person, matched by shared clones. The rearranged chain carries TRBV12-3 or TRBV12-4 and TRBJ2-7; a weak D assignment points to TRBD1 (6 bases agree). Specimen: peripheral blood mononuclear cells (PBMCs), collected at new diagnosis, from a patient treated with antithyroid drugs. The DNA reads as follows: TGTGCCAGCAGTTGGGGCAGGGGTGAGCAGTACTTC. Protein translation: CASSWGRGEQYF.